The rows below give T cell receptor beta chains drawn from one sample of a study of cytomegalovirus exposure and HLA in healthy donors. TCRdb's copy holds only in-frame clones and misses some; the assay was immunoSEQ multiplex PCR. Seen here are about 140,000 clones, 76% observed once, and the top ten hold about 1.7%. What was sequenced was PBMCs. The receptor set was obtained from a man aged 35-49 years in good health and CMV-seronegative. Each CDR3 is given with its conserved first and last residue. A D gene is named only where the DNA matches it firmly. Not every row has a clone size; where given, it reads once, few, many or a size class.

J gene,D gene,clone size,CDR3 length,V gene,CDR3 protein,CDR3 DNA
TRBJ2-7,TRBD1,-,18,TRBV2,CASSEWVGQSAVSYEQYF,TGTGCCAGCAGTGAATGGGTGGGACAGTCTGCAGTCTCCTACGAGCAGTACTTC
TRBJ2-3,TRBD2,-,20,TRBV4-2,CASSQVGTSGDARSPDTQYF,TGTGCCAGCAGCCAAGTAGGGACTAGCGGGGATGCCAGGAGCCCAGATACGCAGTATTTT
TRBJ2-5,TRBD1,-,16,TRBV5-4,CASSLGQGEGWETQYF,TGTGCCAGCAGCTTGGGACAGGGGGAAGGATGGGAGACCCAGTACTTC
TRBJ2-1,-,-,16,TRBV28,CASSPRQGHTYNEQFF,TGTGCCAGCTCTCCCCGTCAGGGGCACACCTACAATGAGCAGTTCTTC
TRBJ2-3,TRBD2,-,14,TRBV2,CASTRTSGLDTQYF,TGTGCCAGCACTAGGACTAGCGGACTAGATACGCAGTATTTT
TRBJ1-5,TRBD1,-,15,TRBV15,CATSRTDRADQPQHF,TGTGCCACCAGCAGGACGGACAGGGCCGATCAGCCCCAGCATTTT
TRBJ2-1,-,-,16,TRBV5-1,CASSFGLASSYNEQFF,TGCGCCAGCAGCTTTGGGCTAGCCAGCTCCTACAATGAGCAGTTCTTC
TRBJ2-3,-,-,14,TRBV13,CASSLQGQEDTQYF,TGTGCCAGCAGCTTACAGGGGCAGGAAGATACGCAGTATTTT
TRBJ1-4,TRBD1,-,17,TRBV5-6,CASSLHRGYATNEKLFF,TGTGCCAGCAGCTTGCACAGGGGATACGCAACTAATGAAAAACTGTTTTTT
TRBJ2-6,-,-,16,TRBV27,CASSLRVLSGANVLTF,TGTGCCAGCAGTTTGAGAGTTCTTTCTGGGGCCAACGTCCTGACTTTC
TRBJ2-1,TRBD2,-,15,TRBV19,CASSITSGRYNEQFF,TGTGCCAGTAGTATTACTAGCGGGAGATACAATGAGCAGTTCTTC
TRBJ2-7,-,-,14,TRBV6-1,CAPVRLTSHYEQYF,TGTGCCCCCGTGAGACTGACCAGCCACTACGAGCAGTACTTC
TRBJ1-2,-,-,13,TRBV18,CASSPDSFYGYTF,TGTGCCAGCTCACCAGACAGCTTCTATGGCTACACCTTC
TRBJ2-5,TRBD1,-,16,TRBV7-2,CASSLVDRGTQETQYF,TGTGCCAGCAGTTTAGTCGACAGGGGAACACAAGAGACCCAGTACTTC
TRBJ2-5,TRBD1,-,13,TRBV7-3,CASSLGGQLEKYF,TGTGCCAGCAGCTTAGGGGGACAGCTGGAAAAGTACTTC
TRBJ2-5,-,-,15,TRBV4-1,CASSRTSTVQETQYF,TGCGCCAGCAGCCGGACCTCGACAGTACAAGAGACCCAGTACTTC
TRBJ2-3,-,-,15,TRBV6-5,CASSYSSTGTDTQYF,TGTGCCAGCAGTTACTCATCGACAGGCACAGATACGCAGTATTTT
TRBJ2-2,TRBD2,once,15,TRBV7-9,CASSSGLKNTGELFF,TGTGCCAGCAGCTCGGGACTAAAGAACACCGGGGAGCTGTTTTTT
TRBJ2-3,TRBD2,-,15,TRBV5-5,CASSVIAGETDTQYF,TGTGCCAGCAGCGTAATAGCGGGAGAGACAGATACGCAGTATTTT
TRBJ2-5,-,once,16,TRBV27,CASSFVSWQVQETQYF,TGTGCCAGCAGTTTTGTGTCGTGGCAGGTTCAAGAGACCCAGTACTTC
TRBJ2-5,-,-,13,TRBV11-2,CASSLGQSETQYF,TGTGCCAGCAGCTTAGGGCAGTCGGAGACCCAGTACTTC
TRBJ1-1,TRBD1,-,17,TRBV11-2,CASSDSGTGVWFPEAFF,TGTGCCAGCAGCGACAGTGGGACAGGAGTTTGGTTCCCTGAAGCTTTCTTT
TRBJ2-7,-,-,15,TRBV6-5,CASSYSTWVSGEQYF,TGTGCCAGCAGTTACTCGACTTGGGTGTCCGGCGAGCAGTACTTC
TRBJ2-3,TRBD2,-,17,TRBV11-2,CASSLDPWASGSDTQYF,TGTGCCAGCAGCTTAGATCCCTGGGCTAGCGGGAGTGATACGCAGTATTTT
TRBJ2-1,TRBD2,few,17,TRBV29-1,CSVVGGSGSSSYNEQFF,TGCAGCGTTGTCGGGGGTAGCGGGAGTTCGTCGTACAATGAGCAGTTCTTC
TRBJ1-6,TRBD1,-,16,TRBV4-3,CASSLGTGQKWSPLHF,TGCGCCAGCAGCCTAGGGACAGGCCAAAAGTGGTCACCCCTCCACTTT
TRBJ2-3,-,-,12,TRBV7-2,CASSLGADTQYF,TGTGCCAGCAGCTTAGGAGCAGATACGCAGTATTTT
TRBJ2-5,TRBD2,few,17,TRBV18,CASSPRTSGGAQETQYF,TGTGCCAGCTCACCACGGACTAGCGGGGGGGCCCAAGAGACCCAGTACTTC
TRBJ2-2,-,-,14,TRBV6-4,CASSGGENTGELFF,TGTGCCAGCAGTGGGGGGGAGAACACCGGGGAGCTGTTTTTT
TRBJ1-5,TRBD1,-,14,TRBV27,CASRVQGAEQPQHF,TGTGCCAGCAGAGTACAGGGGGCGGAACAGCCCCAGCATTTT
TRBJ2-1,TRBD2,-,14,TRBV5-6,CASSLGLAGGYEFF,TGTGCCAGCAGCTTGGGGCTAGCGGGAGGGTATGAGTTCTTC
TRBJ1-2,TRBD1,-,12,TRBV6-6,CASNQGAGGYTF,TGTGCCAGCAACCAGGGGGCAGGGGGCTACACCTTC
TRBJ2-7,TRBD2,few,18,TRBV4-2,CASSQGEGAKLAPYEQYF,TGTGCCAGCAGCCAGGGGGAAGGGGCTAAACTAGCGCCCTACGAGCAGTACTTC
TRBJ2-7,TRBD2,few,15,TRBV6-5,CASSYGTSGLGEQYF,TGTGCCAGCAGTTACGGGACTAGCGGGCTCGGCGAGCAGTACTTC
TRBJ2-6,-,few,15,TRBV6-5,CASSLTGTGANVLTF,TGTGCCAGCAGCCTTACAGGGACCGGGGCCAACGTCCTGACTTTC
TRBJ1-2,-,-,14,TRBV7-2,CASSLGSGDYGYTF,TGTGCCAGCAGCTTAGGTTCCGGGGACTATGGCTACACCTTC
TRBJ1-2,TRBD1,once,15,TRBV2,CASSLTGGMVWGYTF,TGTGCCAGCAGTTTGACAGGGGGCATGGTGTGGGGCTACACCTTC
TRBJ1-3,TRBD1,-,16,TRBV18,CASSPGQGISGNTIYF,TGTGCCAGCTCACCGGGACAGGGAATATCCGGAAACACCATATATTTT
TRBJ2-7,TRBD1,-,14,TRBV6-6,CASSFGQGGYEQYF,TGTGCCAGCAGTTTCGGACAGGGCGGGTACGAGCAGTACTTC
TRBJ2-1,-,-,12,TRBV2,CASRQEGSEQFF,TGTGCCAGCAGGCAGGAGGGGAGTGAGCAGTTCTTC
TRBJ1-1,-,-,15,TRBV19,CASSINPALNTEAFF,TGTGCCAGTAGTATTAATCCAGCGTTGAACACTGAAGCTTTCTTT
TRBJ2-1,TRBD2,few,15,TRBV4-3,CASSRGGGSYNEQFF,TGCGCCAGCAGCCGCGGCGGGGGCTCCTACAATGAGCAGTTCTTC
TRBJ1-4,TRBD1,-,16,TRBV4-3,CASSQDLGQGGEKLFF,TGCGCCAGCAGCCAAGATTTAGGACAGGGAGGAGAAAAACTGTTTTTT
TRBJ2-7,TRBD1,-,15,TRBV7-7,CASSLGQDPPYEQYF,TGTGCCAGCAGCTTGGGACAGGACCCTCCCTACGAGCAGTACTTC
TRBJ2-2,-,-,13,TRBV19,CASSIGNTGELFF,TGTGCCAGTAGTATCGGGAACACCGGGGAGCTGTTTTTT